The clone carrying this TCR beta chain showed up many times. Its antigen is unidentified. The germline V gene has CDR1 KGHDR and CDR2 SFDVKD. The CDR3 is 14 residues long. V was trimmed by 4 bases and J by 8 bases, leaving 15 bases between them. 5'RACE generated cDNA with 10-nucleotide random UMIs. MiXCR, run by TCRdb on the 5' RACE reads, gives a single entry per CDR3 protein. This sample has approximately 66,000 distinct CDR3 sequences; 3.4% occur once, and the top ten carry about 3.5%. The sample comes from a study of neurological immune-mediated disorders. The study's findings and limits: No CDR3 amino acid sequences were shared by expanded clones across subjects, suggesting private repertoires in all groups. One cluster of related CDR3 sequences contained, by phylogenetic grouping, the repertoires of 18 of 34 multiple sclerosis patients and formed a possible signature.

The genes are TRBV24-1 and TRBJ2-3; D may correspond to TRBD1 or TRBD2 (5 bases each). Sequencing input: PBMCs. This clonotype originated in a man aged 40-49 years with multiple sclerosis. The CDR3 is CATSDLEGTGTQYF. The CDR3 DNA reads as TGTGCCACCAGTGACCTGGAAGGGACGGGTACGCAGTATTTT.